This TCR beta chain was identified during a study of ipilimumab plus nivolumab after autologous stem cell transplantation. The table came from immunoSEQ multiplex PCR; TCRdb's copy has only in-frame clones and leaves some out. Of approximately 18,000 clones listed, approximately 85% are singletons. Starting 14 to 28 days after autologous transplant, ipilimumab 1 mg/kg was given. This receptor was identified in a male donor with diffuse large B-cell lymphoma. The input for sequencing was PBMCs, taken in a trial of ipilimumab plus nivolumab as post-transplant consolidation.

Written as DNA, the CDR3 is TGTGCCAGCAGCTACGGACAGGGCGGCTACACCTTC. Residues: CASSYGQGGYTF. This rearrangement joins TRBV7-9 to TRBJ1-2; TRBD1 matches 8 bases. V shed 4 bases, J shed 8 bases, and the junction held 3 bases outside the gene matches. The germline V gene has CDR1 SEHNR and CDR2 FQNEAQ (reference sequence). The CDR3 runs to 12 residues.